This TCR beta chain was recovered during a study of shared clonotypes between healthy human individuals. Naive CD8 cells lacked CD45RO and underwent positive selection for CCR7, leaving out terminally differentiated effector memory CD45RA+ cells. Each donor was a Caucasian adult residing in Nashville, Tennessee. Clones were sequenced by immunoSEQ multiplex PCR, and TCRdb holds only the in-frame ones, with some missing. The table records hundreds of thousands of clones, about 95% of them present only once. With 5 bases removed from V and 2 bases from J, the gap between germline ends came to 10 bases. This CDR3 region has 13 residues. The germline CDR1 and CDR2 sequences are LNHDA and SQIVND (reference sequence).

The rearrangement links TRBV19 to TRBJ2-7; D not resolved. The sequenced sample consisted of naive CD8+ T cells sorted from blood. This sequence originates from a woman in her 30s in good health. In nucleotides, the CDR3 is TGTGCCAGTAGTGGGATCGGAACCTACGAGCAGTACTTC. Residues: CASSGIGTYEQYF.